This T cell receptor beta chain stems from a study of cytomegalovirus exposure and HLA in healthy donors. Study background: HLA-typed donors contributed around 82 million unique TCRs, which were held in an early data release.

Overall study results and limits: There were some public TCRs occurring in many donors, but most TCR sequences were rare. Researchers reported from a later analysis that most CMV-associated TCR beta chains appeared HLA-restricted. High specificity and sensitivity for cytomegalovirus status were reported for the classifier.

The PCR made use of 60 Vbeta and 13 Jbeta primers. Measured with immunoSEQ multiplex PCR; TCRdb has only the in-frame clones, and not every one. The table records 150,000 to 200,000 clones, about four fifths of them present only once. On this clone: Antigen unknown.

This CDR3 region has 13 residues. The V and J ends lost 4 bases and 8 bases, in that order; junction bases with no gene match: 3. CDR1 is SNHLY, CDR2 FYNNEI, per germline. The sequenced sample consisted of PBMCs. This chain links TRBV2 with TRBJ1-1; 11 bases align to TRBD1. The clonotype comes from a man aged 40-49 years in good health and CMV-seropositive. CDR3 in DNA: TGTGCCAGCAGTGGGACAGGGGGCTTGGAAGCTTTCTTT. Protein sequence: CASSGTGGLEAFF.